The rows below give T cell receptor beta chains drawn from one sample of a study of early T cells in non-severe SARS-CoV-2 infection. TCRdb re-analysed the 5' RACE reads in MiXCR, keeping a single row per CDR3 protein. This sample carries roughly 71,000 distinct CDR3 sequences, approximately 13% of them seen once, and the ten largest clones take 5% to 5.5%. The sample comprised whole blood. The receptors derive from an adult who was a healthcare worker with PCR-confirmed SARS-CoV-2 infection or an uninfected control (not recorded which). Both conserved end residues are part of each CDR3. A D gene is named only where the DNA matches it firmly. Only some rows state a clone size, as once, few, many or a class for expanded clones.

J gene	V gene	D gene	clone size	CDR3 DNA	CDR3 protein
TRBJ2-3	TRBV12-3/TRBV12-4	TRBD2	NA	TGTGCCAGCAGTTTAGTACTAGCGGGAGGAGCAGATACGCAGTATTTT	CASSLVLAGGADTQYF
TRBJ2-1	TRBV20-1	TRBD2	many	TGCAGTGCTAGAAAGCGGGAGTTTGAGCAGTTCTTC	CSARKREFEQFF
TRBJ1-3	TRBV20-1	NA	many	TGCAGTGCTCCCGACAGTCTACGAGGAAACACCATATATTTT	CSAPDSLRGNTIYF
TRBJ1-3	TRBV6-1	NA	NA	TGTGCCAGCACTCTCTCTGGAAACACCATATATTTT	CASTLSGNTIYF
TRBJ1-1	TRBV7-6	NA	few	TGTGCCAGCAGCTTAGATCGGGGGGCGGAAGCTTTCTTT	CASSLDRGAEAFF
TRBJ2-1	TRBV24-1	NA	NA	TGTGCCACCAGTGAGGGGGGACGAGGCCTCTACAATGAGCAGTTCTTC	CATSEGGRGLYNEQFF
TRBJ2-6	TRBV24-1	TRBD1	NA	TGTGCCACCAAACCGGGACAGGGGGTTTCTGGGGCCAACGTCCTGACTTTC	CATKPGQGVSGANVLTF
TRBJ1-1	TRBV29-1	TRBD1	NA	TGCAGCGGGGCGGGGGGACAGGGGAACACTGAAGCTTTCTTT	CSGAGGQGNTEAFF
TRBJ2-1	TRBV24-1	NA	few	TGTGCCACCAGTGACATGACTGGGGGTAAGTTCTTC	CATSDMTGGKFF
TRBJ1-1	TRBV6-6	NA	few	TGTGCCAGCAGTTACTCACGGGTGTTGGCTGAAGCTTTCTTT	CASSYSRVLAEAFF
TRBJ1-3	TRBV14	NA	NA	TGTGCCAGCAGCCTAGGACAGCACCTGGTCTCTGGAAACACCATATATTTT	CASSLGQHLVSGNTIYF
TRBJ1-5	TRBV29-1	TRBD1	many	TGCAGCGTTGCAGGGGGCGTGGATCAGCCCCAGCATTTT	CSVAGGVDQPQHF
TRBJ2-7	TRBV7-8	NA	many	TGTGCCAGCAGCATAGGCCTTAAAGCCTACGAGCAGTACTTC	CASSIGLKAYEQYF
TRBJ1-3	TRBV5-6	NA	NA	TGTGCCAGCAGCTTGGACACCCGGAGCTCTGAAAACACCATATATTTT	CASSLDTRSSENTIYF
TRBJ2-2	TRBV6-4	NA	many	TGTGCCAGCAGTGAGGACAACACCGGGGAGCTGTTTTTT	CASSEDNTGELFF
TRBJ2-3	TRBV29-1	TRBD2	many	TGCAGCGTTGAAGATCCGCGGGGGAGCACAGATACGCAGTATTTT	CSVEDPRGSTDTQYF
TRBJ1-1	TRBV6-2/TRBV6-3	TRBD1	many	TGTGCCAGCAGCCGGTGGGGGACAGTGAACACTGAAGCTTTCTTT	CASSRWGTVNTEAFF
TRBJ2-3	TRBV20-1	NA	few	TGCAGTGCAGGAACACCATCCCATAGCACAGATACGCAGTATTTT	CSAGTPSHSTDTQYF
TRBJ1-1	TRBV5-1	NA	NA	TGCGCCAGCAGCTTGGGGATCAACACTGAAGCTTTCTTT	CASSLGINTEAFF
TRBJ1-6	TRBV7-9	NA	few	TGTGCCAGCAGCCCGAAAGTTTCAGGTTCACCCCTCCACTTT	CASSPKVSGSPLHF
TRBJ1-1	TRBV5-6	NA	few	TGTGCCAGCAGCATATCTGGCGGGGCGGATACTGAAGTTTTCTTT	CASSISGGADTEVFF
TRBJ2-7	TRBV6-6	NA	many	TGTGCCAGCAGTTCCGGAGGAGGGGGCTCTTCCTACGAGCAGTACTTC	CASSSGGGGSSYEQYF
TRBJ2-3	TRBV5-4	NA	many	TGTGCCAGCAGCGGTAGACAGGGCACAGATACGCAGTATTTT	CASSGRQGTDTQYF
TRBJ2-3	TRBV7-9	NA	many	TGTGCCAGCAGCTTCCACGCAGATACGCAGTATTTT	CASSFHADTQYF
TRBJ2-1	TRBV11-1	TRBD2	many	TGTGCCAGCAGCCCAGGGACTAGCGGATACAATGAGCAGTTCTTC	CASSPGTSGYNEQFF
TRBJ2-5	TRBV6-2/TRBV6-3	TRBD2	few	TGTGCCAGCAGTTACTCAAGGACTAGCGGAGTCCTGGTAGAGACCCAGTACTTC	CASSYSRTSGVLVETQYF
TRBJ2-7	TRBV4-1	TRBD2	NA	TGCGCCAGCAGCCAACGGACTAGCGGGGGGGCAGTCTACGAGCAGTACTTC	CASSQRTSGGAVYEQYF
TRBJ1-3	TRBV18	NA	many	TGTGCCAGCTCACCACCTATATGGGGCCTCGGAAACACCATATATTTT	CASSPPIWGLGNTIYF
TRBJ1-5	TRBV7-6	NA	many	TGTGCCAGCAGCCAAGGGAGTACGGGTCAGCCCCAGCATTTT	CASSQGSTGQPQHF
TRBJ2-5	TRBV29-1	NA	few	TGCAGCGGGGCTGGGCACCTGATCCAAGAGACCCAGTACTTC	CSGAGHLIQETQYF
TRBJ2-4	TRBV6-1	NA	NA	TGTGCCAGCAGGATGATAGGCATTCAGTACTTC	CASRMIGIQYF
TRBJ2-1	TRBV2	NA	few	TGTGCCAGCAGTGAAGGACTAGGGGCTGGCGAGCAGTTCTTC	CASSEGLGAGEQFF
TRBJ2-7	TRBV27	NA	few	TGTGCCAGCAGTTTACGGCAGCCGTACGAGCAGTACTTC	CASSLRQPYEQYF
TRBJ1-1	TRBV7-2	NA	few	TGTGCCAGCAGCATACAGGATGGAGTTGAAGCTTTCTTT	CASSIQDGVEAFF